This T cell receptor beta chain was identified during a study of CD8 T cells in Susac syndrome. RNA totalling roughly 0.5 to 1 ug underwent reverse transcription with random hexamers. Amplification of TCR beta CDR3 was carried out by immunoSEQ multiplex PCR, which covered 54 Vbeta and 13 Jbeta segments. One entry per CDR3 protein, called by TCRdb with MiXCR from the immunoSEQ multiplex PCR reads. In the table there are tens of thousands of distinct CDR3 sequences, approximately 90% of which are singletons. The CDR3 spans 13 residues. Between the trimmed V and J ends, which lost 6 bases and 0 bases, there was a span of 12 bases. Germline assignment: CDR1 DFQATT and CDR2 SNEGSKA (reference sequence).

V is TRBV20-1 and J is TRBJ2-7, with D possibly TRBD2 on 6 matching bases. Input material: CD8+ T cells from PBMCs. The clonotype comes from a human donor in good health. CDR3 sequence: CSARGTSSYEQYF. For the CDR3, the DNA is TGCAGTGCCCGCGGGACGTCCTCCTACGAGCAGTACTTC.